The T cell receptor (beta chain) described here comes from a study of T cell responses to AZD1222 COVID-19 vaccine. Findings of the study overall: Repertoire collection took place solely once the T cell response had peaked. Increased Spike-specific TCR breadth and depth were observed after two AZD1222 doses. Donors were largely white British and mainly female; clonal diversity was possibly underestimated.

Both about-4-week and about-12-week second-dose recipients were combined. Of note for this clone: Its antigen is unknown.

Profiling relied on immunoSEQ multiplex PCR, and the TCRdb table lists in-frame clones only, not all of them. The sample holds about 94,000 clones; 85% to 90% are singletons and the top ten take roughly an eighth. This receptor was identified in an adult who received the AZD1222 COVID-19 vaccine. The starting material was peripheral blood, obtained 28 days after the second AZD1222 dose.

Here the CDR3 reads CASTGTPGGEKLFF. CDR3 coding DNA: TGTGCCAGCACCGGGACTCCTGGAGGAGAAAAACTGTTTTTT. The V gene is TRBV6-5, the J gene TRBJ1-4; a weak D match, TRBD1 (5 bases). The length of the CDR3 is 14 residues. Germline V gene data show CDR1 as MNHEY and CDR2 as SVGAGI. V gave up 7 bases and J gave up 8 bases, with 17 bases separating them.